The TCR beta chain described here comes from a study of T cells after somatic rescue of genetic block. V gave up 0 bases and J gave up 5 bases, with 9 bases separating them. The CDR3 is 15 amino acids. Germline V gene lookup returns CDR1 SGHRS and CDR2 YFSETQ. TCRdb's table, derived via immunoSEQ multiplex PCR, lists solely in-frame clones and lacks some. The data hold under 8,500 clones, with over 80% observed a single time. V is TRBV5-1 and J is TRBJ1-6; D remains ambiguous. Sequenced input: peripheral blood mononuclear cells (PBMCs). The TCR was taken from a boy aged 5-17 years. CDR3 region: CASSLGVGNNSPLHF. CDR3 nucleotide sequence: TGCGCCAGCAGCTTGGGCGTAGGGAATAATTCACCCCTCCACTTT. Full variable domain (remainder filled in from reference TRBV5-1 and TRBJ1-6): KAGVTQTPRYLIKTRGQQVTLSCSPISGHRSVSWYQQTPGQGLQFLFEYFSETQRNKGNFPGRFSGRQFSNSRSEMNVSTLELGDSALYLCASSLGVGNNSPLHFGNGTRLTVT.